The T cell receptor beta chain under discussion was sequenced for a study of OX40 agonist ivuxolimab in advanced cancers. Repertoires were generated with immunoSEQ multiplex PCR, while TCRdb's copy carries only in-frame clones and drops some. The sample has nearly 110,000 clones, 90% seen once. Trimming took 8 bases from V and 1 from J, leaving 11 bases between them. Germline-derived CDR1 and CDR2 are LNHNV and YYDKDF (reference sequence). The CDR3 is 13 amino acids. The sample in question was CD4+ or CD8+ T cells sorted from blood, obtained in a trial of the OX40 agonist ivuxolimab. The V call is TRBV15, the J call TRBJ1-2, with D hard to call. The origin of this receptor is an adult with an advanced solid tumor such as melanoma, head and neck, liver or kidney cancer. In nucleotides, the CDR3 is TGTGCCACCGGGCAGGAATATAACTATGGCTACACCTTC. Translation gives CATGQEYNYGYTF. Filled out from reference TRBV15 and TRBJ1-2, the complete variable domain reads DAMVIQNPRYQVTQFGKPVTLSCSQTLNHNVMYWYQQKSSQAPKLLFHYYDKDFNNEADTPDNFQSRRPNTSFCFLDIRSPGLGDTAMYLCATGQEYNYGYTFGSGTRLTVV.